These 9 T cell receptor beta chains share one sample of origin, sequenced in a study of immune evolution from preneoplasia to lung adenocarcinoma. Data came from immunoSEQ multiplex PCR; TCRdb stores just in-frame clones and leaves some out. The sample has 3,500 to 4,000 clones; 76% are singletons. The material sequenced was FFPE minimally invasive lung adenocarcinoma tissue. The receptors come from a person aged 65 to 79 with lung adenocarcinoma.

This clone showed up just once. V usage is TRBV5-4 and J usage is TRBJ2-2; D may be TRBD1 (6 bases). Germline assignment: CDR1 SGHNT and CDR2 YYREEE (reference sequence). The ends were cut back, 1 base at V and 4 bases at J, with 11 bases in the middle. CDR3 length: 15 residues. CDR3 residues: CASSLSRGGTGELFF. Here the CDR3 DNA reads TGTGCCAGCAGCTTGTCCAGGGGCGGCACCGGGGAGCTGTTTTTT.

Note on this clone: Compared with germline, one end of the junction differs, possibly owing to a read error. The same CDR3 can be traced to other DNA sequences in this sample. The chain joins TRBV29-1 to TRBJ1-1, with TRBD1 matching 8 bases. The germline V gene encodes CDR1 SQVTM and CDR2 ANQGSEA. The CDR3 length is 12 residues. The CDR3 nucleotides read TGCAGTGTTGGACAGGGATACCTAGGAGCTTTCTTT. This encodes CSVGQGYLGAFF.

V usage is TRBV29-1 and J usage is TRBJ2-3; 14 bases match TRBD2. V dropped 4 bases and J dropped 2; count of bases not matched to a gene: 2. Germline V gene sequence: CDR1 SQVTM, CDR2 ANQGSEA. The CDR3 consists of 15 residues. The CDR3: CSVGLAGGYTDTQYF. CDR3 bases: TGCAGCGTTGGACTAGCGGGAGGGTACACAGATACGCAGTATTTT.

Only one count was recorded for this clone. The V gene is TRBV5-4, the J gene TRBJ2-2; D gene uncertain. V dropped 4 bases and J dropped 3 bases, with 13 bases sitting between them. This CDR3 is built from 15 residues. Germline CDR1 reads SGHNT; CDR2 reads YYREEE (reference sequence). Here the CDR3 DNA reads TGTGCCAGCAGCAAGGTCGGGCATCACACCGGGGAGCTGTTTTTT. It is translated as CASSKVGHHTGELFF. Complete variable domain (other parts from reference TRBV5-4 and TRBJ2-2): ETGVTQSPTHLIKTRGQQVTLRCSSQSGHNTVSWYQQALGQGPQFIFQYYREEENGRGNFPPRFSGLQFPNYSSELNVNALELDDSALYLCASSKVGHHTGELFFGEGSRLTVL.

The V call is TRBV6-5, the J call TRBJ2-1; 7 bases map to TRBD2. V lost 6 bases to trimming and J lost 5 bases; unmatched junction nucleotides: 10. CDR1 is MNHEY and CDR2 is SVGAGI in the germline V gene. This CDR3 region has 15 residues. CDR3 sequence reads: CASSPRSGVDNEQFF. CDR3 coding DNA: TGTGCCAGCAGCCCCCGGAGCGGGGTAGACAATGAGCAGTTCTTC.

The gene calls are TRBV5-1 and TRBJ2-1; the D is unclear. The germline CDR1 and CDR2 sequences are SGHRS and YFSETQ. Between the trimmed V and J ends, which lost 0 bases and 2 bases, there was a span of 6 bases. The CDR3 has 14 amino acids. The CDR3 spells CASSLDGPYNEQFF. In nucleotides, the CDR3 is TGCGCCAGCAGCTTGGACGGGCCCTACAATGAGCAGTTCTTC.

The DNA for the CDR3 is TGCGCCAGCAGCTTGTTCAGTCACGAGCAGTACTTC. Its translation is CASSLFSHEQYF. The rearrangement joins TRBV5-1 to TRBJ2-7; D is unresolved. The CDR3 is 12 residues long. Germline CDR1 reads SGHRS; CDR2 reads YFSETQ. Between the trimmed V and J ends, which lost 1 base and 5 bases, there was a span of 7 bases.

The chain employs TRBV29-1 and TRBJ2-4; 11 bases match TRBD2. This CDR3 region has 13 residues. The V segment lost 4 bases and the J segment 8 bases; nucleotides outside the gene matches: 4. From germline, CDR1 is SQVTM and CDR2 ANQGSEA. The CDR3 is CSVASGRRDIQYF. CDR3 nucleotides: TGCAGCGTTGCTAGCGGGAGGAGGGACATTCAGTACTTC.

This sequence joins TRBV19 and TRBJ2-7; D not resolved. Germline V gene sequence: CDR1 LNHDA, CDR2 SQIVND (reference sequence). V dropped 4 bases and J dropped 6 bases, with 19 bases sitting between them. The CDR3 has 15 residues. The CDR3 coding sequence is TGTGCCAGTAGTAGGGCCAGCCTGGGATGGGGCGAGCAGTACTTC. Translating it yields CASSRASLGWGEQYF.